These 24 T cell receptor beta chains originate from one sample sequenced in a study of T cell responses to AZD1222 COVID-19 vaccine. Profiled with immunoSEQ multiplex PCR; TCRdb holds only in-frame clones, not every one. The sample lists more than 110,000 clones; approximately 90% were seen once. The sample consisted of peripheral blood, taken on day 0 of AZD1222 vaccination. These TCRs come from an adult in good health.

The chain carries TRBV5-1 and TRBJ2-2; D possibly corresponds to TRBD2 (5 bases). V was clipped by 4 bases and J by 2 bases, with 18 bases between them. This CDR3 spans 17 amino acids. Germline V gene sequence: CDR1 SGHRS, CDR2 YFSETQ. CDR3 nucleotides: TGCGCCAGCAGCCAGTGGCGAGGGCTGGGTAACACCGGGGAGCTGTTTTTT. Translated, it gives CASSQWRGLGNTGELFF.

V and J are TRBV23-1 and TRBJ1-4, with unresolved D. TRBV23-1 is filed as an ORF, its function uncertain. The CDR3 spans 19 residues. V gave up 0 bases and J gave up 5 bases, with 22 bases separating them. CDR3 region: CASSQSSQQVGKTNEKLFF. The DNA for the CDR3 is TGCGCCAGCAGTCAATCGTCCCAGCAGGTCGGGAAAACAAATGAAAAACTGTTTTTT.

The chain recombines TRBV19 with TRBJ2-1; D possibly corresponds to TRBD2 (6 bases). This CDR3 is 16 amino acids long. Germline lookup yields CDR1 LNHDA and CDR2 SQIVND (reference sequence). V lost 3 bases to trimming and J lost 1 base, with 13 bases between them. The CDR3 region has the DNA TGTGCCAGTAGTATGGGGACTGGAAATTCCTACAATGAGCAGTTCTTC. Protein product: CASSMGTGNSYNEQFF.

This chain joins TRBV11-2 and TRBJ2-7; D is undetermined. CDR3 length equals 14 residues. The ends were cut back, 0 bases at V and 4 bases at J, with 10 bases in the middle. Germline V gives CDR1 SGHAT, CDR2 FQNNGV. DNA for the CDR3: TGTGCCAGCAGCTTAGAGGCCAGGCTTTACGAGCAGTACTTC. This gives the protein CASSLEARLYEQYF.

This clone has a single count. For the CDR3, the DNA is TGTGCCAGCAGTACCGACAGACTTAGGCTTCAGTACTTC. Amino acids: CASSTDRLRLQYF. The V gene is TRBV6-5, the J gene TRBJ2-4, with a tentative D call TRBD1 (5 bases). CDR3 size: 13 residues. The V gene lost 5 bases and the J gene lost 11 bases, with 16 bases spanning the gap. The germline CDR1 and CDR2 sequences are MNHEY and SVGAGI.

CDR3 sequence: CASSPKNRGPGTGELFF. CDR3 nucleotide sequence: TGCGCCAGCAGCCCTAAAAACCGAGGGCCAGGGACCGGGGAGCTGTTTTTT. The chain links TRBV4-3 to TRBJ2-2, with D perhaps given as TRBD1 or TRBD2 (5 bases each). CDR3 length equals 17 residues. V was cut by 4 bases and J by 5 bases, with 20 bases left in between. Germline CDR1 reads LGHNA; CDR2 reads YSLEER.

The CDR3 region is CASMDREGSSYEQYF. Written as DNA, the CDR3 is TGTGCCAGTATGGATCGGGAGGGTAGCTCCTACGAGCAGTACTTC. The chain recombines TRBV19 with TRBJ2-7; 8 nucleotides align to TRBD2. Looked up from germline, CDR1 is LNHDA and CDR2 is SQIVND (reference sequence). Losses at the gene ends were 7 bases for V and 0 bases for J; bases not matched to a gene: 8. CDR3 length equals 15 residues.

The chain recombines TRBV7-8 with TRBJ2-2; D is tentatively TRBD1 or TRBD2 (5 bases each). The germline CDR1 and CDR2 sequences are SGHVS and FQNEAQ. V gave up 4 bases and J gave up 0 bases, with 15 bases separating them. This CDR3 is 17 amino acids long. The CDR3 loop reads CASSSRPGRANTGELFF. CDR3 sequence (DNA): TGTGCCAGCAGCTCCAGACCGGGGCGCGCGAACACCGGGGAGCTGTTTTTT.

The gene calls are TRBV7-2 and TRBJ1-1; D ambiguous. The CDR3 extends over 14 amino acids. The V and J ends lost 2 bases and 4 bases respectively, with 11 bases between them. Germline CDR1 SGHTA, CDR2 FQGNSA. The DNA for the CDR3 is TGTGCCAGCAGCTTATGGTCTGGGAGCACTGAAGCTTTCTTT. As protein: CASSLWSGSTEAFF. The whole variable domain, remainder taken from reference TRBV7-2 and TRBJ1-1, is GAGVSQSPSNKVTEKGKDVELRCDPISGHTALYWYRQSLGQGLEFLIYFQGNSAPDKSGLPSDRFSAERTGGSVSTLTIQRTQQEDSAVYLCASSLWSGSTEAFFGQGTRLTVV.

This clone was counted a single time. CDR3 amino acids: CASSERGVKDTQYF. The CDR3 region has the DNA TGTGCCAGCAGTGAAAGGGGGGTTAAAGATACGCAGTATTTT. The chain uses TRBV6-1 and TRBJ2-3; either TRBD1 or TRBD2 may supply D (6 bases each). This CDR3 comprises 14 residues. CDR1 MNHNS and CDR2 SASEGT come from the germline V gene. Trimming shortened V by 2 bases and J by 5 bases, and 11 bases separated the two germline ends.

The CDR3 here is CASSFRAGGNTGELFF. In nucleotides, the CDR3 is TGTGCCAGCAGTTTCAGAGCAGGGGGCAACACCGGGGAGCTGTTTTTT. V and J are TRBV27 and TRBJ2-2; 8 nucleotides agree with TRBD1. V shed 3 bases, J shed 2 bases, and the junction held 5 bases outside the gene matches. Germline V gene sequence: CDR1 MNHEY, CDR2 SMNVEV (reference sequence). The CDR3 covers 16 residues.

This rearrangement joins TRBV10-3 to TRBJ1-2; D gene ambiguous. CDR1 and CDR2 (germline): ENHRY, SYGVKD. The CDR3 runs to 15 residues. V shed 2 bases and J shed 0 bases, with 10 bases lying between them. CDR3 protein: CAISEVQNSNYGYTF. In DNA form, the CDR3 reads TGTGCCATCAGTGAGGTACAGAACTCTAACTATGGCTACACCTTC.

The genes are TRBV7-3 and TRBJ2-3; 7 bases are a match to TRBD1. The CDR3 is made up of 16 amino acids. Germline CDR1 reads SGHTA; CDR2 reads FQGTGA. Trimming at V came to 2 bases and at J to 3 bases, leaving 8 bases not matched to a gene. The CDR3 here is CASSLWATGATDTQYF. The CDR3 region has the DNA TGTGCCAGCAGCTTATGGGCAACAGGGGCGACAGATACGCAGTATTTT.

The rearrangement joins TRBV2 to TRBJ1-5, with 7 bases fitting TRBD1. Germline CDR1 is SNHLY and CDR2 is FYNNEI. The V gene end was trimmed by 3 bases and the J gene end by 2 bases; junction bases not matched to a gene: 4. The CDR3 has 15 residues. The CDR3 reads CASSEDRMGNQPQHF. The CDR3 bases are TGTGCCAGCAGTGAGGACAGGATGGGCAATCAGCCCCAGCATTTT.

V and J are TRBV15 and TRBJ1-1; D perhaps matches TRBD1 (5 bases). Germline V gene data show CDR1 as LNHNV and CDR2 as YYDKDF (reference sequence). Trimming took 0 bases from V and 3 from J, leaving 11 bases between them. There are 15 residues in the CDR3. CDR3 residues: CATSRDLGRHTEAFF. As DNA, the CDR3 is TGTGCCACCAGCAGAGATTTGGGACGTCACACTGAAGCTTTCTTT.

CDR3 DNA sequence: TGTGCCAGTACGACGGGGATGTTCGCGAACACCGGGGAGCTGTTTTTT. Amino acid sequence: CASTTGMFANTGELFF. The chain employs TRBV9 and TRBJ2-2; maybe TRBD2 (5 bases). The CDR3 runs 16 residues. Germline lookup yields CDR1 SGDLS and CDR2 YYNGEE. V gave up 8 bases and J gave up 0 bases, with 17 bases separating them. Together with reference TRBV9 and TRBJ2-2, the CDR3 gives the full variable domain: DSGVTQTPKHLITATGQRVTLRCSPRSGDLSVYWYQQSLDQGLQFLIQYYNGEERAKGNILERFSAQQFPDLHSELNLSSLELGDSALYFCASTTGMFANTGELFFGEGSRLTVL.

The CDR3 bases are TGTGCCAGCAGCGTAGCGGCAGGGGGCTACGAGCAGTACTTC. Residues: CASSVAAGGYEQYF. The chain carries TRBV9 and TRBJ2-7, with TRBD1 identical over 7 bases. Germline values: CDR1 SGDLS, CDR2 YYNGEE. The CDR3 sequence is 14 residues long. Trimming removed 0 bases from V and 3 bases from J; junction bases left unmatched: 3.

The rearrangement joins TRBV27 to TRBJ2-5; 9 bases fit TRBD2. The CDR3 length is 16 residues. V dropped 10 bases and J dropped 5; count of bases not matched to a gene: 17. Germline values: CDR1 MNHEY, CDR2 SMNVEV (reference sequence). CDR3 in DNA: TGTGCCACAAAGTTGTTGGCGGGGGGGCCCGTTGAGACCCAGTACTTC. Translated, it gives CATKLLAGGPVETQYF.

The CDR3 nucleotides read TGTGCCTGGAGTGCAGGGCTGAACACTGAAGCTTTCTTT. This translates into CAWSAGLNTEAFF. The rearrangement uses TRBV30 and TRBJ1-1, with D tentatively TRBD1 (5 bases). V lost 1 base and J lost 0, with 6 bases in between. Germline CDR1 is GTSNPN and CDR2 is SVGIG (reference sequence). The CDR3 consists of 13 residues.

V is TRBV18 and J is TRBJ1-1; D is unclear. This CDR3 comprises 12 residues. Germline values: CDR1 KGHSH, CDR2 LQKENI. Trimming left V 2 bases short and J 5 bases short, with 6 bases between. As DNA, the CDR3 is TGTGCCAGCTCACCAGTAGGGACTGAAGCTTTCTTT. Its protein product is CASSPVGTEAFF. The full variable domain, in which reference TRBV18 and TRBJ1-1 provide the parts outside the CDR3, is NAGVMQNPRHLVRRRGQEARLRCSPMKGHSHVYWYRQLPEEGLKFMVYLQKENIIDESGMPKERFSAEFPKEGPSILRIQQVVRGDSAAYFCASSPVGTEAFFGQGTRLTVV.

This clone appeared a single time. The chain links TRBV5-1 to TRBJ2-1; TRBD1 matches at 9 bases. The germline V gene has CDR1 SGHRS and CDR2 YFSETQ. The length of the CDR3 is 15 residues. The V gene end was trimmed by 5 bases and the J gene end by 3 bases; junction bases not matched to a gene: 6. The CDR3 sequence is CASRMDRGLYNEQFF. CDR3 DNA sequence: TGCGCCAGCAGGATGGACAGGGGACTCTACAATGAGCAGTTCTTC. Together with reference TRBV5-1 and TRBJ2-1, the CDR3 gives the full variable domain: KAGVTQTPRYLIKTRGQQVTLSCSPISGHRSVSWYQQTPGQGLQFLFEYFSETQRNKGNFPGRFSGRQFSNSRSEMNVSTLELGDSALYLCASRMDRGLYNEQFFGPGTRLTVL.

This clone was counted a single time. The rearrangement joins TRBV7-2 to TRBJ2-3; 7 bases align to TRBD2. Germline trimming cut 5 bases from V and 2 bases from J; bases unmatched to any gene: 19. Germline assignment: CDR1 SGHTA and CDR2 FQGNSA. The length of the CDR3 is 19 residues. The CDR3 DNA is TGTGCCAGCAGCACACAACTCCCATGGGGGAGCGGGGTCACAGATACGCAGTATTTT. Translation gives CASSTQLPWGSGVTDTQYF.

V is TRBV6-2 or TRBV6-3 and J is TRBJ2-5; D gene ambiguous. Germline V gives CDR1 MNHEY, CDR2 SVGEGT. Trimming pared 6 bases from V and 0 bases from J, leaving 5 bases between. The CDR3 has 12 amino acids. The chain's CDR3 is CASSKYQETQYF. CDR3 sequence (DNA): TGTGCCAGCAGCAAGTACCAAGAGACCCAGTACTTC.

For the CDR3, the DNA is TGCGCCAGCAGCTTGGGTATCGTGGGGGCCTCCTACAATGAGCAGTTCTTC. Protein product: CASSLGIVGASYNEQFF. The rearrangement uses TRBV5-1 and TRBJ2-1, with D possibly TRBD1 on 6 matching bases. The CDR3 extends over 17 amino acids. Germline CDR1 reads SGHRS; CDR2 reads YFSETQ. V lost 0 bases and J lost 0, with 13 bases in between.